The clone carrying this T cell receptor (beta chain) was recorded many times. The entry originates in a study of T cells after yellow fever vaccination. Study-wide context: Low-cell-number fractions were prepared with SMART-Seq v4 Ultra Low Input.

A single record per CDR3 protein comes from TCRdb applying MiXCR to the 5' RACE reads. The data show some 100,000 distinct CDR3 sequences, around 9.8% seen once. This CDR3 comprises 13 residues. The germline CDR1 and CDR2 sequences are SEHNR and FQNEAQ (reference sequence). Trimming pared 5 bases from V and 5 bases from J, leaving 12 bases between. The clonotype was recovered from a young man who received the YFV17D yellow fever vaccine. The V and J genes are TRBV7-9 and TRBJ2-5; D assignment may be TRBD1 or TRBD2 (5 bases each). The specimen was CD8+ T cells not binding an NS4B(214-222) dextramer, sorted from PBMCs, collected less than 18 days after the first yellow fever vaccination. CDR3 loop: CASSPRDEETQYF. The CDR3 DNA sequence: TGTGCCAGCAGCCCCCGGGACGAGGAGACCCAGTACTTC. The whole variable domain, remainder taken from reference TRBV7-9 and TRBJ2-5, is DTGVSQNPRHKITKRGQNVTFRCDPISEHNRLYWYRQTLGQGPEFLTYFQNEAQLEKSRLLSDRFSAERPKGSFSTLEIQRTEQGDSAMYLCASSPRDEETQYFGPGTRLLVL.